This TCR beta chain was found in a study of blood T cell repertoires in COVID-19. About the research overall: T cells, B-cell-depleted T cells, or PBMCs supplied cDNA or gDNA.

The germline V gene has CDR1 SNHLY and CDR2 FYNNEI. V was clipped by 4 bases and J by 2 bases; unmatched bases: 14. The CDR3 loop spans 19 amino acids. Sequencing was performed with immunoSEQ multiplex PCR; in TCRdb, only in-frame clones are kept and a portion is missing. The sample consists of roughly 160,000 clones, 88% of them appearing once. This clone appeared a single time. The TCR comes from a man aged 50 or older who had recovered from COVID-19. J is TRBJ2-5 and V is TRBV2; 12 bases are shared with TRBD2. The source material was peripheral blood. In DNA form, the CDR3 reads TGTGCCAGCAGTGCAGAGAGACTAGCGGGAGCCACCCTTCAAGAGACCCAGTACTTC. It translates to CASSAERLAGATLQETQYF.